What follows are 8 T cell receptor beta chains derived from one specimen sequenced in a study of beta chain features in type 1 diabetes. Sequencing targeted expressed TCRB transcripts, as all isolated RNA had been reverse transcribed. Here immunoSEQ multiplex PCR was the method, and the copy in TCRdb shows in-frame clones only, minus some. The table includes roughly 400,000 clones, roughly 16% detected once. Source material: naive CD4+ T cells from blood. The receptor set was obtained from a woman under 30 in good health.

V is TRBV5-8 and J is TRBJ1-5; 10 bases map to TRBD1. V shed 4 bases, J shed 6 bases, and the junction held 7 bases outside the gene matches. This CDR3 spans 15 amino acids. CDR1 and CDR2 from the germline V gene are SGHTS and YDEGEE. The CDR3 sequence is CASSPRQGAGQPQHF. The CDR3 DNA reads as TGTGCCAGCAGCCCCAGACAGGGGGCCGGTCAGCCCCAGCATTTT.

The V and J genes are TRBV6-5 and TRBJ1-2; no definite D call. Trimming took 0 bases from V and 4 from J, leaving 6 bases between them. Germline CDR1 and CDR2: MNHEY and SVGAGI. This CDR3 region has 13 residues. CDR3 coding DNA: TGTGCCAGCAGTTACTCGGGGAGCTATGGCTACACCTTC. Its translation is CASSYSGSYGYTF.

This clone was found a few times. This chain connects TRBV14 to TRBJ2-1, with TRBD2 matching 9 bases. The CDR3 spans 15 residues. Losses at the gene ends were 4 bases for V and 6 bases for J; bases not matched to a gene: 7. Germline CDR1 SGHDN, CDR2 FVKESK. The chain's CDR3 is CASSLSGRHLNEQFF. The DNA of the CDR3 is TGTGCCAGCAGCCTTAGCGGGAGACACCTCAATGAGCAGTTCTTC.

A few counts support this clone. The DNA for the CDR3 is TGTGCCAGCTCACATGAGATACGACAGGGGGAGACCCAGTACTTC. Its protein product is CASSHEIRQGETQYF. The chain joins TRBV18 to TRBJ2-5; TRBD1 matches 8 bases. The ends lost 4 bases at V and 5 bases at J; junction bases unmatched: 9. Germline CDR1 is KGHSH and CDR2 is LQKENI. The CDR3 has 15 amino acids.

The rearrangement joins TRBV5-6 to TRBJ2-7; 9 bases match TRBD1. The germline V gene encodes CDR1 SGHDT and CDR2 YYEEEE. The V gene end was trimmed by 3 bases and the J gene end by 6 bases; junction bases not matched to a gene: 4. This CDR3 spans 13 amino acids. CDR3 protein: CASSSWDRAEQYF. DNA of the CDR3: TGTGCCAGCAGCTCCTGGGACAGGGCCGAGCAGTACTTC. Using reference TRBV5-6 and TRBJ2-7 for the parts outside the CDR3, the full variable domain is DAGVTQSPTHLIKTRGQQVTLRCSPKSGHDTVSWYQQALGQGPQFIFQYYEEEERQRGNFPDRFSGHQFPNYSSELNVNALLLGDSALYLCASSSWDRAEQYFGPGTRLTVT.

This clone has only a few counts. The rearrangement links TRBV7-2 to TRBJ2-7; TRBD2 might be the D (5 bases). In germline, CDR1 is SGHTA, CDR2 FQGNSA. Trimming removed 7 bases at V and 3 bases at J, with 19 bases between. The CDR3 totals 15 residues. CDR3 coding DNA: TGTGCCAGCACTCTGTCCCGGGGAAAGCGCTACGAGCAGTACTTC. This encodes CASTLSRGKRYEQYF. Filled out from reference TRBV7-2 and TRBJ2-7, the complete variable domain reads GAGVSQSPSNKVTEKGKDVELRCDPISGHTALYWYRQSLGQGLEFLIYFQGNSAPDKSGLPSDRFSAERTGGSVSTLTIQRTQQEDSAVYLCASTLSRGKRYEQYFGPGTRLTVT.

This clone was seen a handful of times. The rearrangement joins TRBV7-9 to TRBJ1-5; TRBD1 matches at 9 bases. J gave up 9 bases and V 3 bases, and 9 bases lay outside the gene matches. Germline V gene lookup returns CDR1 SEHNR and CDR2 FQNEAQ (reference sequence). The CDR3 loop spans 15 amino acids. DNA of the CDR3: TGTGCCAGCAGCTTGGGACAGGGCGGGATACGGCCCCAGCATTTT. Translating it yields CASSLGQGGIRPQHF.

This sequence joins TRBV30 and TRBJ2-7; D might be TRBD1 (5 bases). V lost 3 bases and J lost 1, with 10 bases in between. The germline CDR1 and CDR2 sequences are GTSNPN and SVGIG (reference sequence). This CDR3 contains 13 residues. CDR3 loop: CAWSFGASYEQYF. The CDR3 bases are TGTGCCTGGAGCTTTGGGGCATCCTACGAGCAGTACTTC.